This TCR beta chain appears in the sequencing data of a study of identical twins' blood T cells. The study, taken as a whole, reports: Each donor's most abundant TCRbeta clonotypes shared more CDR3 sequences with her twin than unrelated donors. Environmental influences on twin similarity could not be excluded. Out-of-frame TCRbeta clonotypes reportedly had markedly more similar V usage in twins than unrelated donors.

This clonotype was seen at least ten times. The antigen is undetermined. This CDR3 is built from 12 residues. Trimming left V 6 bases short and J 2 bases short, with 6 bases between. The germline CDR1 and CDR2 sequences are SNHLY and FYNNEI. Each CDR3 protein is one row after TCRdb ran MiXCR on the 5' RACE reads. Found here are hundreds of thousands of distinct CDR3 sequences, around 30% of them singletons; the top ten hold 5.5% to 7%. The sequencing input was PBMCs. J is TRBJ2-3 and V is TRBV2, with D hard to call. The source of this sequence is a woman between 18 and 55 years old in good health. The DNA of the CDR3 is TGTGCCAGCAGGTTCTACACAGATACGCAGTATTTT. It encodes CASRFYTDTQYF.